This T cell receptor (beta chain) derives from a study of T cells in Graves' hyperthyroidism and ophthalmopathy. Findings of the study overall: The model's output predicted ophthalmopathy at a median of around 6.9 months prior to onset. The blood repertoire included most of the expanded thyroid clonotypes above 0.001.

Stable Graves' hyperthyroidism denoted no ophthalmopathy progression over 18 months. Amplification yielded TCR beta CDR3 regions, with RNA transcripts as the source. HTBI primers were the set used in a first-round RT-PCR of the TCR CDR3. Each CDR3 protein gets one entry after TCRdb re-called the multiplex PCR reads with MiXCR. The table shows approximately 100,000 distinct CDR3 sequences, with roughly 40% occurring only once. With V trimmed by 6 bases and J by 4 bases, 1 base remained unmatched. The CDR3 has 13 amino acids. Germline lookup yields CDR1 ENHRY and CDR2 SYGVKD. Points on this clonotype: Its specificity is unknown.

The chain links TRBV10-3 to TRBJ1-5, with 9 positions matching TRBD1. Input material: peripheral blood or thyroid tissue (not recorded which). The sequence was collected from a woman in her thirties with Graves' hyperthyroidism. The CDR3 here is CAISGQGNQPQHF. In nucleotides, the CDR3 is TGTGCCATCAGCGGACAGGGGAATCAGCCCCAGCATTTT.